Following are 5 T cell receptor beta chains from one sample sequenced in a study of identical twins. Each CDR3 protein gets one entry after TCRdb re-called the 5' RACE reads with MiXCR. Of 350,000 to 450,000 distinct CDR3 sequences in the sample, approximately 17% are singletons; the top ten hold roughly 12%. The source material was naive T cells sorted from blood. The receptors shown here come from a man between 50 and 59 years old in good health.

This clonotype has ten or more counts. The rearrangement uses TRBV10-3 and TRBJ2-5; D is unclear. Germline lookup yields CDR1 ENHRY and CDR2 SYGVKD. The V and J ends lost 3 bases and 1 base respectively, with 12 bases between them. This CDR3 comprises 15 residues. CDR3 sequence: CAISEGRMSQETQYF. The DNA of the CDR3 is TGTGCCATCAGTGAAGGCAGAATGTCCCAAGAGACCCAGTACTTC.

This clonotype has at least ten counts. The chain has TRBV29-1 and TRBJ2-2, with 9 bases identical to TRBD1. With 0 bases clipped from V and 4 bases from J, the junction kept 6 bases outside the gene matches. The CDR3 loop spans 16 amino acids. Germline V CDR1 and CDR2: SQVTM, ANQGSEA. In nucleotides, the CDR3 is TGCAGCGTTGAAGATGGGGGGACAGGGAGCACCGGGGAGCTGTTTTTT. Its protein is CSVEDGGTGSTGELFF.

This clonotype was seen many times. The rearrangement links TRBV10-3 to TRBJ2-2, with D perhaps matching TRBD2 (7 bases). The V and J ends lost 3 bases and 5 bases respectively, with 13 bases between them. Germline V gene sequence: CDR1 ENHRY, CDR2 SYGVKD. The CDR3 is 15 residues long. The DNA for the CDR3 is TGTGCCATCAGTGAAGGCGGGGGCCGAACCGGGGAGCTGTTTTTT. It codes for CAISEGGGRTGELFF.

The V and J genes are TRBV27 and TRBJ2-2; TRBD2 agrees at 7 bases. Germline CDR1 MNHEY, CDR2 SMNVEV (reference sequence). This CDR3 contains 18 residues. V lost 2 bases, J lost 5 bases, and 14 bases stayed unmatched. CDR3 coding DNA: TGTGCCAGCAGTTTAGATAGCGGGCAGGTCGTAACGACCGGGGAGCTGTTTTTT. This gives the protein CASSLDSGQVVTTGELFF.

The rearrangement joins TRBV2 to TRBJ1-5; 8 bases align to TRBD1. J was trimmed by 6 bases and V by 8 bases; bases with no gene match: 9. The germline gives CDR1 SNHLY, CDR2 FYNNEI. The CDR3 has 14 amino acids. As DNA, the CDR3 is TGTGCCAGCCAACGGACAGGGCGAGGTCAGCCCCAGCATTTT. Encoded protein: CASQRTGRGQPQHF.